This T cell receptor (beta chain) derives from a study of T cells after yellow fever vaccination. TCRdb itself ran the 5' RACE reads through MiXCR, one entry per CDR3 protein. The sample yields 300,000 to 400,000 distinct CDR3 sequences, 9.5% to 15% seen once. Of note for this clonotype: Its antigen is still unknown.

The CDR3 is 16 residues long. Per the germline V gene, CDR1 is SEHNR and CDR2 is FQNEAQ (reference sequence). The V segment lost 4 bases and the J segment 2 bases; nucleotides outside the gene matches: 10. General observations from the study: Clones that expanded after primary vaccination mostly reappeared after the booster (roughly 96% CD4, 80% to 90% CD8).

Sequences were derived from CD4+ T cells sorted from PBMCs, sampled 15 days after the yellow fever booster vaccination. The sequence was collected from a man in his late teens or twenties who received the YFV17D yellow fever vaccine. V is TRBV7-9 and J is TRBJ1-2; TRBD1 aligns across 7 bases. The CDR3 loop is CASSSSPGQKNYGYTF. Here the CDR3 DNA reads TGTGCCAGCAGCTCCAGTCCGGGACAGAAGAACTATGGCTACACCTTC.